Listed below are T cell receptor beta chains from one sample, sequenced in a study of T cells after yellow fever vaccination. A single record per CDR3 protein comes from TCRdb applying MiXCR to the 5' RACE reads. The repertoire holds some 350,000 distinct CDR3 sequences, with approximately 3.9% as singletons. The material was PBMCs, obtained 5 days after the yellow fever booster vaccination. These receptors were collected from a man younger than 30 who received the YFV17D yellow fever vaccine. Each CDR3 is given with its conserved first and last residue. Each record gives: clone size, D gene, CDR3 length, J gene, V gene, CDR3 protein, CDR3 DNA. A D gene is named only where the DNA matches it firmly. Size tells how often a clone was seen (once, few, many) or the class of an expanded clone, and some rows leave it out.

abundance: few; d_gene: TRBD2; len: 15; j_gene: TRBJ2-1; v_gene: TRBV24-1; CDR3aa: CATSGRLAGGREQFF; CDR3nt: TGTGCCACCAGTGGGAGACTAGCGGGTGGGAGGGAGCAGTTCTTC
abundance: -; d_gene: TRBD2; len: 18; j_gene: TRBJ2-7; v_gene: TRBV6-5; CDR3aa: CASALAGTSGGPSYEQYF; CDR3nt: TGTGCCAGCGCTTTAGCCGGGACTAGCGGGGGTCCTTCCTACGAGCAGTACTTC
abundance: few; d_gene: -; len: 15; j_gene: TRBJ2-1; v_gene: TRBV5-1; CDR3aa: CASSLLGGQWNEQFF; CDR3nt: TGCGCCAGCAGCTTGTTGGGGGGCCAATGGAATGAGCAGTTCTTC
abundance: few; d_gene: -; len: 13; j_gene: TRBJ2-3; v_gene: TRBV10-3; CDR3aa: CAISVGATDTQYF; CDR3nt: TGTGCCATCAGTGTAGGGGCCACAGATACGCAGTATTTT
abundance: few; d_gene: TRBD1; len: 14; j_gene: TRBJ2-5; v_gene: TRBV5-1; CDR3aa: CASSTNRGEETQYF; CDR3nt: TGCGCCAGCAGCACAAACAGGGGAGAGGAGACCCAGTACTTC
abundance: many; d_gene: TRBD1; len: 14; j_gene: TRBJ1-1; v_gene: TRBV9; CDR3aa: CASSPGQGQYRAFF; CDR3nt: TGTGCCAGCAGCCCGGGACAGGGACAATATCGAGCTTTCTTT
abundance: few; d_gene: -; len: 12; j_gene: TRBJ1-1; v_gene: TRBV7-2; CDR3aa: CASSFGVTEAFF; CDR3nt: TGTGCCAGCAGCTTCGGGGTCACTGAAGCTTTCTTT
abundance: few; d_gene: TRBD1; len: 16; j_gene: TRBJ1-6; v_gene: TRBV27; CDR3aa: CASSSGTGRAYSPLHF; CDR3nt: TGTGCCAGCAGTTCCGGGACAGGCCGGGCGTATTCACCCCTCCACTTT
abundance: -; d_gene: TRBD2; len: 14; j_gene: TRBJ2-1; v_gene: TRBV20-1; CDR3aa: CSASQPGLAVWQFF; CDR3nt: TGCAGTGCTAGCCAGCCGGGACTAGCGGTCTGGCAGTTCTTC
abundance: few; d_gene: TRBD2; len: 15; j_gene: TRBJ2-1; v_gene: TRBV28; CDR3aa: CASSSPWAGGPEQFF; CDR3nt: TGTGCCAGCAGTTCCCCTTGGGCGGGGGGGCCTGAGCAGTTCTTC
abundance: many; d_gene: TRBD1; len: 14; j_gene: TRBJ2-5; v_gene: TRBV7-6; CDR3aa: CASSRDRVLETQYF; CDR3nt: TGTGCCAGCAGCAGAGACAGGGTACTGGAGACCCAGTACTTC
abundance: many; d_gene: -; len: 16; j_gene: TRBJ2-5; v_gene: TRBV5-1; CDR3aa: CASSWPLGRVQETQYF; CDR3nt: TGCGCCAGCAGCTGGCCCCTTGGCCGGGTACAAGAGACCCAGTACTTC
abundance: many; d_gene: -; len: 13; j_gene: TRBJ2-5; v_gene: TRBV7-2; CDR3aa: CASSFGRRETQYF; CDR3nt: TGTGCCAGCAGCTTTGGGAGGCGGGAGACCCAGTACTTC
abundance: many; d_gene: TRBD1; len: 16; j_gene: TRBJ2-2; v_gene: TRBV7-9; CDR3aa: CASSRRQGRDTGELFF; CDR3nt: TGTGCCAGCAGCCGAAGACAGGGAAGGGACACCGGGGAGCTGTTTTTT
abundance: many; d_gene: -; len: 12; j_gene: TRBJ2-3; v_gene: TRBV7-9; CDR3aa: CASSLPIGTQYF; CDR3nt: TGTGCCAGCAGCTTACCGATCGGTACGCAGTATTTT
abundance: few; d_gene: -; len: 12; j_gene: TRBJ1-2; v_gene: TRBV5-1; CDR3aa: CASSFSGSGYTF; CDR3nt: TGCGCCAGCAGCTTCAGCGGAAGTGGCTACACCTTC
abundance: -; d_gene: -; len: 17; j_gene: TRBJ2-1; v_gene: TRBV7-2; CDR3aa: CASSSISATTRGDEQSF; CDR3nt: TGTGCCAGCAGCTCTATCTCCGCGACAACTAGGGGCGATGAGCAGTCCTTC
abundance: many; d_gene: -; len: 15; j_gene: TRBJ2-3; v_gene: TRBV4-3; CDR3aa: CASSQRDSYTDTQYF; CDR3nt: TGCGCCAGCAGCCAACGGGACTCATACACAGATACGCAGTATTTT
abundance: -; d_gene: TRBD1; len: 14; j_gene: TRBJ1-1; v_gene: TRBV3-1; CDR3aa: CASNRGQGLNEAFF; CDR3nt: TGTGCCAGCAACCGAGGACAGGGATTAAACGAAGCTTTCTTT
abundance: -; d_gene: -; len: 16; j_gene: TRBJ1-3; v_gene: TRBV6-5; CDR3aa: CASTTSRSRSGNTIYF; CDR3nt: TGTGCCAGCACAACCTCGCGGAGTCGCTCTGGAAACACCATATATTTT
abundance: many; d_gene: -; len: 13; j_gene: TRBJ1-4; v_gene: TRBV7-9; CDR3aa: CASSSQVNEKLFF; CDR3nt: TGTGCCAGCAGCTCGCAGGTTAATGAAAAACTGTTTTTT
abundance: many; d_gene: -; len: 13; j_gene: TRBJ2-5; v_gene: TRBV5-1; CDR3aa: CASSLYKMETQYF; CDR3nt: TGCGCCAGCAGCTTGTACAAAATGGAGACCCAGTACTTC
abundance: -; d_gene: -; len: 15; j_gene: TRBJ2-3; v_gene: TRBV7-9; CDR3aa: CASSGTRLLLDTQYF; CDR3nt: TGTGCCAGCAGCGGGACCCGCCTCTTACTGGATACGCAGTATTTT
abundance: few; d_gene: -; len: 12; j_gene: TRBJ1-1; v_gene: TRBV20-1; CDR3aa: CSVGQPNTEAFF; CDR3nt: TGCAGTGTCGGGCAGCCCAACACTGAAGCTTTCTTT
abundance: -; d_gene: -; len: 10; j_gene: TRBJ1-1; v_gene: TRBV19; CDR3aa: CATAATEAFF; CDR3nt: TGTGCCACCGCGGCCACTGAAGCTTTCTTT
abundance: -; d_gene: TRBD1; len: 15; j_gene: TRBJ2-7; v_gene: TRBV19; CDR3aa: CASSITGQGPYEQYF; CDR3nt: TGTGCCAGTAGTATAACGGGACAGGGCCCCTACGAGCAGTACTTC
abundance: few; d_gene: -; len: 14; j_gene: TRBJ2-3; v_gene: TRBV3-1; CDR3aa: CASSQGQGLGTQYF; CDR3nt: TGTGCCAGCAGCCAAGGCCAGGGACTCGGTACGCAGTATTTT
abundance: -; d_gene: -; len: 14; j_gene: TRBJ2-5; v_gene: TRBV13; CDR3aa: CASSLRVHQETQYF; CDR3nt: TGTGCCAGCAGCCTAAGGGTACACCAAGAGACCCAGTACTTC
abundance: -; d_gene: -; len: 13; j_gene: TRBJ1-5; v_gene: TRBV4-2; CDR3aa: CASSQGPGEPQHF; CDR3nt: TGTGCCAGCAGCCAAGGGCCGGGCGAGCCCCAGCATTTT
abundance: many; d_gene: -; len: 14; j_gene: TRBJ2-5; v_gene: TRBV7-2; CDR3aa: CASSSARAGETQYF; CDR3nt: TGTGCCAGCAGCTCCGCGAGGGCGGGCGAGACCCAGTACTTC
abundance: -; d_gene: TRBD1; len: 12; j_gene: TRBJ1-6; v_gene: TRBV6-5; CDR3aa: CASSSQGSHLHF; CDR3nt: TGTGCCAGCAGTTCACAGGGGAGTCACCTCCACTTT
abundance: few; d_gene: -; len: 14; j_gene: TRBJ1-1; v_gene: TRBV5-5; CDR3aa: CAGIPARQRTEAFF; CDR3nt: TGTGCCGGAATCCCCGCGCGACAGCGAACTGAAGCTTTCTTT
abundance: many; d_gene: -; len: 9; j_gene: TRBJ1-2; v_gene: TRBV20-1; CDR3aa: CSAYYGYTF; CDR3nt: TGCAGTGCCTACTATGGCTACACCTTC
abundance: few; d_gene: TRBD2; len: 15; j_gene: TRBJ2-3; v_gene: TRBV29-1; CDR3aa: CSVIPPSGEADTQYF; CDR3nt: TGCAGCGTTATCCCCCCTAGCGGGGAAGCAGATACGCAGTATTTT
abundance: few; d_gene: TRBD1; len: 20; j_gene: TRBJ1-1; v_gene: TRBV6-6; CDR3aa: CASSYRPPGQGASMNTEAFF; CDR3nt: TGTGCCAGCAGTTACCGACCACCGGGACAGGGGGCCTCCATGAACACTGAAGCTTTCTTT
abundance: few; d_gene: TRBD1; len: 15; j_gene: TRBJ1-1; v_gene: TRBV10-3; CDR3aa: CAIMAGGERSTEAFF; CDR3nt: TGTGCCATCATGGCAGGGGGCGAAAGGAGCACTGAAGCTTTCTTT
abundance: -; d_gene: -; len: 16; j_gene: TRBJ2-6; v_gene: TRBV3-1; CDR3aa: CASSQGVASGANVLTF; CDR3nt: TGTGCCAGCAGCCAAGGCGTGGCCTCTGGGGCCAACGTCCTGACTTTC
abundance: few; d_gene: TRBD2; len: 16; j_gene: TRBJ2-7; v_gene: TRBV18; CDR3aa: CASSPPIAGGPYEQYF; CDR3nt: TGTGCCAGCTCACCACCGATCGCGGGGGGGCCTTACGAGCAGTACTTC
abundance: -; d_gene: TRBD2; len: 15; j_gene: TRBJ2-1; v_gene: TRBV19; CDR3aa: CASRRTSVSYNEQFF; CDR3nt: TGTGCCAGTAGACGGACTAGCGTCTCCTACAATGAGCAGTTCTTC
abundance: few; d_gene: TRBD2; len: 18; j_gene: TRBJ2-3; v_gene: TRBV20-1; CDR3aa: CSARNPTSGGLRTDTQYF; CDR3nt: TGCAGTGCTAGGAACCCGACTAGCGGGGGGCTTCGCACAGATACGCAGTATTTT
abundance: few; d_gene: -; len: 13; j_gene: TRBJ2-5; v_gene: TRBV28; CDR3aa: CASTVQGGETQYF; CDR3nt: TGTGCCAGCACAGTACAGGGAGGAGAGACCCAGTACTTC
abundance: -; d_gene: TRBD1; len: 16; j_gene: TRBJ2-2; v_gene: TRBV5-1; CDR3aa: CASSWLGTGNTGELFF; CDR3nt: TGCGCCAGCAGTTGGCTCGGGACAGGGAACACCGGGGAGCTGTTTTTT